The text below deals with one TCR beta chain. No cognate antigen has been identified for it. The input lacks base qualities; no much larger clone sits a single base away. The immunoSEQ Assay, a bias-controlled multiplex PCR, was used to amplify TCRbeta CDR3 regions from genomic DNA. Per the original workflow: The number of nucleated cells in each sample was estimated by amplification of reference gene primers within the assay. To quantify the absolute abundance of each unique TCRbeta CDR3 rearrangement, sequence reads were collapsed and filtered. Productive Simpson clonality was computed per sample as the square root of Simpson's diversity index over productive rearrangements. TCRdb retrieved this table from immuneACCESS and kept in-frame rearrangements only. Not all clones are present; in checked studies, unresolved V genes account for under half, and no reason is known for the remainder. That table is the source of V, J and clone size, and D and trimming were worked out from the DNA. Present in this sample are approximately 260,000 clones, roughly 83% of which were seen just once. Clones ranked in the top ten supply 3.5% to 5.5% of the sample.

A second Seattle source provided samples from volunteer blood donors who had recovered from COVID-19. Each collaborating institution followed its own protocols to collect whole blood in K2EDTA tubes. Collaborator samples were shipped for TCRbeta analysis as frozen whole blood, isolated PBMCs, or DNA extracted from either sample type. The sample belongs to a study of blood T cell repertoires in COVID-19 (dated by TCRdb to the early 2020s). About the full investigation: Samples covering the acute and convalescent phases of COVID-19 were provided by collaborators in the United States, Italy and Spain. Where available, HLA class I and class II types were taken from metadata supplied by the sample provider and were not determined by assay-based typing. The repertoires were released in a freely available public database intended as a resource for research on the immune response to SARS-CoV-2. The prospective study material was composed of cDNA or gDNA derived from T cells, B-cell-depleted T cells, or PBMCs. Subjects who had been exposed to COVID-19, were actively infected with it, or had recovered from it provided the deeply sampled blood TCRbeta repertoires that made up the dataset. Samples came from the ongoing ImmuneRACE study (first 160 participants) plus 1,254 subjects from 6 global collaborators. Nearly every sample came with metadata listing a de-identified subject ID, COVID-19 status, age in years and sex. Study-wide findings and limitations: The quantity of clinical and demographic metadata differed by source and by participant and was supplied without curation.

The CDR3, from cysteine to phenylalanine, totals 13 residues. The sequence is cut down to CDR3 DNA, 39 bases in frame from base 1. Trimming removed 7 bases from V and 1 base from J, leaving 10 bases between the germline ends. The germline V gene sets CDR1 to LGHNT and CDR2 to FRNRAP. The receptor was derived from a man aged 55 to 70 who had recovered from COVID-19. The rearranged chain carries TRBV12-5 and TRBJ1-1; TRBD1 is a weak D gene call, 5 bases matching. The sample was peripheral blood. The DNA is TGTGCTAGTGCCCCGACAGCGAACACTGAAGCTTTCTTT. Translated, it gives CASAPTANTEAFF.